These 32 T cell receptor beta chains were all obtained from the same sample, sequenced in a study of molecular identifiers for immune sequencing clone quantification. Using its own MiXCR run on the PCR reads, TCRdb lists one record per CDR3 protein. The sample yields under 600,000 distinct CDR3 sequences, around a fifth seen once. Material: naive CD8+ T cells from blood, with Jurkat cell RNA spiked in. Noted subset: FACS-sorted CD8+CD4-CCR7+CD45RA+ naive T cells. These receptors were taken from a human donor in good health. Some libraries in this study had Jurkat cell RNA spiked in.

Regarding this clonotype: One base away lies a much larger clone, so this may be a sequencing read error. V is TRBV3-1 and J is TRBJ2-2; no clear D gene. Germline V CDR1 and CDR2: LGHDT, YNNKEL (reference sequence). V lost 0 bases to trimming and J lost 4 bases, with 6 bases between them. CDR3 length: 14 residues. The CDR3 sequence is CASSQDLSTGELFF. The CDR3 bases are TGTGCCAGCAGCCAAGATTTAAGCACCGGGGAGCTGTTTTTT.

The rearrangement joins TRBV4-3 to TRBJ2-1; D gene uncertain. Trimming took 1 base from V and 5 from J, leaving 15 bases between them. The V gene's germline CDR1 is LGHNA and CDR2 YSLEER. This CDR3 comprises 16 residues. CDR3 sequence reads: CASSQGERALNNEQFF. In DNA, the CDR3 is TGCGCCAGCAGCCAAGGTGAACGGGCTCTGAACAATGAGCAGTTCTTC.

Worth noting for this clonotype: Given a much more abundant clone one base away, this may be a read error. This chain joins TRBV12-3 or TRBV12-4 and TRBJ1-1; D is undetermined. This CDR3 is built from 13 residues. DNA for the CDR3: TGTGCCAGCAGCTGGGCAGAGAACACTGAAGCTCTCTTT. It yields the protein CASSWAENTEALF.

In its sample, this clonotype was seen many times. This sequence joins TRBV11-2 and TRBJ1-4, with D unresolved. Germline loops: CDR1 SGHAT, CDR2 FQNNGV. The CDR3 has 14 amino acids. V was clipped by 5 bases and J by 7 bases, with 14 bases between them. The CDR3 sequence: CASSPGPSGEKLFF. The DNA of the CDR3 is TGTGCCAGCAGCCCCGGCCCGAGCGGTGAAAAACTGTTTTTT.

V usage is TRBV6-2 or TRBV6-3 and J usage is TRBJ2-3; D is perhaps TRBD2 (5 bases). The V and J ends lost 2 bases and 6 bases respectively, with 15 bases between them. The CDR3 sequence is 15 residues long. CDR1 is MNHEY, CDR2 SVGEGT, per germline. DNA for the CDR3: TGTGCCAGCAGTTACCATAGCGCCCTATTGGATACGCAGTATTTT. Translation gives CASSYHSALLDTQYF.

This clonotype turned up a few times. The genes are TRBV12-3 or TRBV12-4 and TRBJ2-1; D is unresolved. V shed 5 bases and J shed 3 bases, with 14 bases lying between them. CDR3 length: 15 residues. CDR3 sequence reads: CASSLSGSIYNEQFF. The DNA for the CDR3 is TGTGCCAGCAGTCTATCCGGGTCGATCTACAATGAGCAGTTCTTC.

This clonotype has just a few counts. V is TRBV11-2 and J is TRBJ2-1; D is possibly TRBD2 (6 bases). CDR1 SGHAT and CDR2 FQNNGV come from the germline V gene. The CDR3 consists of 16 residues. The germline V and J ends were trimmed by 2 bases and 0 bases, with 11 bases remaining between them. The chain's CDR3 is CASSLWRGSSYNEQFF. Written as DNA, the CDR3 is TGTGCCAGCAGCTTATGGAGGGGTAGCTCCTACAATGAGCAGTTCTTC. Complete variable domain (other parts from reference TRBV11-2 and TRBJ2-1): EAGVAQSPRYKIIEKRQSVAFWCNPISGHATLYWYQQILGQGPKLLIQFQNNGVVDDSQLPKDRFSAERLKGVDSTLKIQPAKLEDSAVYLCASSLWRGSSYNEQFFGPGTRLTVL.

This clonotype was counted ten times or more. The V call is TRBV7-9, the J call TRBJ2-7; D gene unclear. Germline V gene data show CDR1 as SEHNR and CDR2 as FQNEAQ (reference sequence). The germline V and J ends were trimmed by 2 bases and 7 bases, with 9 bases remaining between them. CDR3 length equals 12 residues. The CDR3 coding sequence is TGTGCCAGCAGCTTAAATCGGCAAGAGCAGTACTTC. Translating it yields CASSLNRQEQYF. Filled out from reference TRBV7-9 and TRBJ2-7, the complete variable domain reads DTGVSQNPRHKITKRGQNVTFRCDPISEHNRLYWYRQTLGQGPEFLTYFQNEAQLEKSRLLSDRFSAERPKGSFSTLEIQRTEQGDSAMYLCASSLNRQEQYFGPGTRLTVT.

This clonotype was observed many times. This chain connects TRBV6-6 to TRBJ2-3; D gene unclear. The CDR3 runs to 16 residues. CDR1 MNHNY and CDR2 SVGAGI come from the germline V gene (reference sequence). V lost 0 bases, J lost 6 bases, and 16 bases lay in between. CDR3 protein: CASSYSLDGRKDTQYF. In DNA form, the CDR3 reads TGTGCCAGCAGTTACTCACTCGATGGGCGAAAGGATACGCAGTATTTT.

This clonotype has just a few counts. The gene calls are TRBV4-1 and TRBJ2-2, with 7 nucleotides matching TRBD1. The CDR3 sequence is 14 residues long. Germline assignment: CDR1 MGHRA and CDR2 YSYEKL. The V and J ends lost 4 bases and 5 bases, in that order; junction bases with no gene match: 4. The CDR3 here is CASSRQDRTGELFF. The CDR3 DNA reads TGCGCCAGCAGCCGGCAGGACAGGACCGGGGAGCTGTTTTTT.

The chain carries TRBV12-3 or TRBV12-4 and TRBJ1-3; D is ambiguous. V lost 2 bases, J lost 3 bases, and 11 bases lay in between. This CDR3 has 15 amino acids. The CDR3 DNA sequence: TGTGCCAGCAGTTTATGGGCGGGAAGTGGAAACACCATATATTTT. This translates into CASSLWAGSGNTIYF.

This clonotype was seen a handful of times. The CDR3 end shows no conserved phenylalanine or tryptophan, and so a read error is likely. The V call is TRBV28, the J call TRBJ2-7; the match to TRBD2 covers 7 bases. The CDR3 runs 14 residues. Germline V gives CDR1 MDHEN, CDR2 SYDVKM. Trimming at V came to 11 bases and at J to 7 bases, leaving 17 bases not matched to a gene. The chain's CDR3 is CASDRTPAGREQYS. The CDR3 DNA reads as TGTGCCTCCGATAGGACGCCGGCCGGGAGGGAGCAGTACTCC.

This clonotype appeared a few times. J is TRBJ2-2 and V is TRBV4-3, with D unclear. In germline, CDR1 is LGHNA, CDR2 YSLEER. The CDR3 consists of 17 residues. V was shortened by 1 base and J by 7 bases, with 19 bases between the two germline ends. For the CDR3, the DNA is TGCGCCAGCAGCCAAGTGAATACCCCCTCCGGGTACGGGGAGCTGTTTTTT. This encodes CASSQVNTPSGYGELFF.

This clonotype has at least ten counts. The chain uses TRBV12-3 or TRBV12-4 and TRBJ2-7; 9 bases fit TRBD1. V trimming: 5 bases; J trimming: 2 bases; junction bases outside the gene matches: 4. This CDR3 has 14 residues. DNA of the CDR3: TGTGCCAGCAGTGGGACAGGGACCACCTACGAGCAGTACTTC. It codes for CASSGTGTTYEQYF.

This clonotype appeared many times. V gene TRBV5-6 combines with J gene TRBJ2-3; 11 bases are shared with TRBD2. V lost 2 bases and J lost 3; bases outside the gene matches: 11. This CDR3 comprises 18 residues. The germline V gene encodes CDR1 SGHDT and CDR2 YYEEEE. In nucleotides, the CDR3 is TGTGCCAGCAGCTTCGGTAGGGCTAGCGGGAGGATAACAGATACGCAGTATTTT. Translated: CASSFGRASGRITDTQYF.

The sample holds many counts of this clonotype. This CDR3 is CASSLWTGEYEQYF. CDR3 coding DNA: TGTGCCAGCAGCTTATGGACAGGGGAATACGAGCAGTACTTC. J is TRBJ2-7 and V is TRBV7-2, with TRBD1 identical over 9 bases. CDR3 length: 14 amino acids. The trim removed 2 bases at V and 4 bases at J, leaving 3 bases unmatched. The V gene's germline CDR1 is SGHTA and CDR2 FQGNSA.

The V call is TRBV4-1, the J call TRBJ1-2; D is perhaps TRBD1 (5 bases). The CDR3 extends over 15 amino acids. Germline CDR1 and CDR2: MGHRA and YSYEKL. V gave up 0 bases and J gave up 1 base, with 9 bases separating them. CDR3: CASSQDEGNNYGYTF. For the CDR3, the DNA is TGCGCCAGCAGCCAAGATGAGGGGAATAACTATGGCTACACCTTC.

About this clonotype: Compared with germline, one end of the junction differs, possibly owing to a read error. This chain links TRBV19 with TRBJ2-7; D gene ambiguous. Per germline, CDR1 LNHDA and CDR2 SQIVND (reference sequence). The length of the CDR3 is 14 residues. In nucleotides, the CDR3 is TGTGCCGGTAGTATAGCTTACGTGCCCTACGAGCAGTACTTC. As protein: CAGSIAYVPYEQYF.

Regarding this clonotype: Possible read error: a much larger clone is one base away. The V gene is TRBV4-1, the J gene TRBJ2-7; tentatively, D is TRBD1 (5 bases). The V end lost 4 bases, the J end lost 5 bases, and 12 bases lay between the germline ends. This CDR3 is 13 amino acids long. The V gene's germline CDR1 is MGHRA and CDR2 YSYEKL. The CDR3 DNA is TGCGCCAGCAGCCCCCGGACAAGGAACGAGCAGTACTTC. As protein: CASSPRTRNEQYF.

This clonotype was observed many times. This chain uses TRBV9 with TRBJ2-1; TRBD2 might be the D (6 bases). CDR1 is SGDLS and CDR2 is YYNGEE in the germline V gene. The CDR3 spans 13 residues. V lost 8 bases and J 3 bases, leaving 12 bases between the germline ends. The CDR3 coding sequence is TGTGCCAGTAGCCCGGGACTCTACAATGAGCAGTTCTTC. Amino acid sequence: CASSPGLYNEQFF.

The CDR3 sequence: CSVEWLGSYEQYF. Here the CDR3 DNA reads TGCAGCGTTGAGTGGCTAGGGTCCTACGAGCAGTACTTC. The chain couples TRBV29-1 to TRBJ2-7; no definite D call. Germline CDR1 is SQVTM and CDR2 is ANQGSEA. Trimming removed 3 bases at V and 1 base at J, with 10 bases between. The CDR3 has 13 amino acids.

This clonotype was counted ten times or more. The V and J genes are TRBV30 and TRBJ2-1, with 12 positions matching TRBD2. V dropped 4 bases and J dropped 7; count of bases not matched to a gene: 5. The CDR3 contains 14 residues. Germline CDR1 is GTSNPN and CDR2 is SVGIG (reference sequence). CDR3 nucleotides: TGTGCCTGGACTAGCGGGGGGGCGGGGAATGAGCAGTTCTTC. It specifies CAWTSGGAGNEQFF. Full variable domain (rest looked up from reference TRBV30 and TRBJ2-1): SQTIHQWPATLVQPVGSPLSLECTVEGTSNPNLYWYRQAAGRGLQLLFYSVGIGQISSEVPQNLSASRPQDRQFILSSKKLLLSDSGFYLCAWTSGGAGNEQFFGPGTRLTVL.

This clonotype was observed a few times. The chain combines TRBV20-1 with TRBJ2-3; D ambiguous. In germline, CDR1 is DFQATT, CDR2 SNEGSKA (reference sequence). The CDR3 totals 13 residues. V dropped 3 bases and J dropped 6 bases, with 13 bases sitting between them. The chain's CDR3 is CSARLLLEDTQYF. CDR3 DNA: TGCAGTGCTAGGTTATTGTTGGAGGATACGCAGTATTTT.

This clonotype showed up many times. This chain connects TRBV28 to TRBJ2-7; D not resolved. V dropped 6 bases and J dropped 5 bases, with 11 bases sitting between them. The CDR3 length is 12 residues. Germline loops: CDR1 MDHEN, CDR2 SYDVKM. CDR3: CASRPSGNEQYF. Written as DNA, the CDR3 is TGTGCCAGCAGGCCATCAGGTAACGAGCAGTACTTC. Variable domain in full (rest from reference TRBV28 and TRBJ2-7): DVKVTQSSRYLVKRTGEKVFLECVQDMDHENMFWYRQDPGLGLRLIYFSYDVKMKEKGDIPEGYSVSREKKERFSLILESASTNQTSMYLCASRPSGNEQYFGPGTRLTVT.

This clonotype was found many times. For the CDR3, the DNA is TGTGCCAGCACCCCATTCGGGACCTATAATTCACCCCTCCACTTT. Its protein is CASTPFGTYNSPLHF. This chain joins TRBV28 and TRBJ1-6; D unresolved. Trimming removed 7 bases at V and 2 bases at J, with 12 bases between. This CDR3 is built from 15 residues. Germline assignment: CDR1 MDHEN and CDR2 SYDVKM.

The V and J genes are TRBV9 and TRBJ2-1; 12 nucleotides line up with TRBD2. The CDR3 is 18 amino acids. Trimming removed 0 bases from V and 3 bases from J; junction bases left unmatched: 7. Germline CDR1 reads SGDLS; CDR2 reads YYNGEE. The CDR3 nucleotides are TGTGCCAGCAGCGTAGGGGCTAGCGGGAGGGACGGCTACAATGAGCAGTTCTTC. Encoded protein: CASSVGASGRDGYNEQFF.

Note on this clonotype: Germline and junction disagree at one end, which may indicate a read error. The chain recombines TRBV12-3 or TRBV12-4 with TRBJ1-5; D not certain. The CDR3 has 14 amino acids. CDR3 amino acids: CASSPGGRNQPQRF. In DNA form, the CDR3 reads TGTGCCAGCAGTCCAGGTGGCAGGAATCAGCCCCAGCGTTTT.

DNA for the CDR3: TGCGCCAGCAGCCCTTTTAGCGGATTTAACACAGATACGCAGTATTTT. Protein sequence: CASSPFSGFNTDTQYF. This rearrangement joins TRBV4-1 to TRBJ2-3, with a tentative D call TRBD2 (6 bases). Germline V gives CDR1 MGHRA, CDR2 YSYEKL. Trimming took off 4 bases at V and 2 bases at J, with 16 bases between the two ends. The CDR3 runs 16 residues.

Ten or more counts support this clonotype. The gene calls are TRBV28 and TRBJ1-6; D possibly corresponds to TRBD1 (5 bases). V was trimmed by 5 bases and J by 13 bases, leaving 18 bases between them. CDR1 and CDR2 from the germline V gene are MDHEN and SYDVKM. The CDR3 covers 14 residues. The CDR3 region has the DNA TGTGCCAGCAGTCCCTCCCTGGGGGACCCGCCCCTCCACTTT. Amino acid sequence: CASSPSLGDPPLHF. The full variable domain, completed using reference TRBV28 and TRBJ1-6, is DVKVTQSSRYLVKRTGEKVFLECVQDMDHENMFWYRQDPGLGLRLIYFSYDVKMKEKGDIPEGYSVSREKKERFSLILESASTNQTSMYLCASSPSLGDPPLHFGNGTRLTVT.

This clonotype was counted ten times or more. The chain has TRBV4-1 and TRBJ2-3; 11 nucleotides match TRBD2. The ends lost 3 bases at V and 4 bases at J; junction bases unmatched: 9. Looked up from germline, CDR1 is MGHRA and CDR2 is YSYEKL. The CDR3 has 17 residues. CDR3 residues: CASSQSTSGGFSDTQYF. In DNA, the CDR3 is TGCGCCAGCAGCCAGTCCACTAGCGGGGGTTTCTCAGATACGCAGTATTTT.

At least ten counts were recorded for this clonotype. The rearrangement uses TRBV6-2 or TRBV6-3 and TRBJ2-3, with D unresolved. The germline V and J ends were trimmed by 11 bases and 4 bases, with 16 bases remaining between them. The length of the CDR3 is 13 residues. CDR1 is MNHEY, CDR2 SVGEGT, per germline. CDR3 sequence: CAHSVGSSDTQYF. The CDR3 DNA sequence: TGTGCCCACTCGGTGGGATCGTCAGATACGCAGTATTTT.

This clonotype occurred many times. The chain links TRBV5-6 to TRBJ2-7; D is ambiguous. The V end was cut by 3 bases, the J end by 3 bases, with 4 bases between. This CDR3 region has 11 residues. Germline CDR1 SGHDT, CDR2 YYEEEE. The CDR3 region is CASSSDYEQYF. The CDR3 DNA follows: TGTGCCAGCAGCTCGGACTACGAGCAGTACTTC.